This record covers a single T cell receptor (beta chain). Germline loops: CDR1 SGHRS, CDR2 YFSETQ. This CDR3 is built from 18 residues. V was trimmed by 3 bases and J by 0 bases, leaving 18 bases between them. This record comes from a study of OX40 agonist ivuxolimab in advanced cancers. Study information: There were three patients with partial responses, one having hepatocellular carcinoma and two cutaneous melanoma.

TCRdb keeps only in-frame clones here, not all; method: immunoSEQ multiplex PCR. The sample yields under 45,000 clones, over 75% seen once. Sample: CD4+ or CD8+ T cells sorted from blood, taken in a trial of the OX40 agonist ivuxolimab. This receptor was identified in an adult with an advanced solid tumor such as melanoma, head and neck, liver or kidney cancer. The chain joins TRBV5-1 to TRBJ1-4; D perhaps matches TRBD1 (6 bases). Here the CDR3 DNA reads TGCGCCAGCAGCTCGGGTCTGGACAGCTCTACAACTAATGAAAAACTGTTTTTT. The encoded protein is CASSSGLDSSTTNEKLFF.